This TCR beta chain came from a study of T cell responses to AZD1222 COVID-19 vaccine. Findings and caveats of the study: A mostly white British donor set with more females was recruited, and clonal diversity was possibly underestimated. Repertoire collection took place solely once the T cell response had peaked. Of spike-specific TCRs, nearly half reportedly target regions left unmutated in variants. Spike-specific TCR breadth and depth rose after two AZD1222 doses.

V was shortened by 4 bases and J by 9 bases, with 13 bases between the two germline ends. Germline values: CDR1 LGHDT, CDR2 YNNKEL (reference sequence). The CDR3 is made up of 13 amino acids. This clone was found once. What it recognizes is unknown. Clones were read by immunoSEQ multiplex PCR, and TCRdb kept only the in-frame ones, dropping some. The table has tens of thousands of clones, roughly nine tenths seen once. The origin of this receptor is an adult who received the AZD1222 COVID-19 vaccine. The chain is built from TRBV3-1 (or the pseudogene TRBV3-2) and TRBJ2-1; a possible D gene is TRBD1 (6 bases). This sample comprised peripheral blood, obtained 28 days after the second AZD1222 dose. The CDR3 nucleotides read TGTGCCAGCAGCCCCCTACAGGGTTCTGAGCAGTTCTTC. Protein sequence: CASSPLQGSEQFF.